This TCR beta chain was identified during a study of blood T cell repertoires in COVID-19. Study-level background: COVID-19 samples from acute and convalescent phases originated in the United States, Italy and Spain. Sources were T cells, B-cell-depleted T cells, or PBMCs; the material itself was cDNA or gDNA.

The V gene lost 2 bases and the J gene lost 1 base, with 5 bases spanning the gap. The germline gives CDR1 MNHEY, CDR2 SVGAGI. The CDR3 covers 13 residues. As processed by the authors: Reference gene primers were amplified, and this amplification served to estimate nucleated cell counts. Produced via immunoSEQ multiplex PCR; TCRdb's table is partial and in-frame only. The D gene and trimming were derived from the DNA, and the V and J assignments and clone size from that table. The repertoire holds about 210,000 clones, with about 83% as singletons. The receptor was derived from a man aged 55 to 69 who had recovered from COVID-19. The rearrangement joins TRBV6-5 to TRBJ1-1; D gene unclear. Input material: peripheral blood. DNA for the CDR3: TGTGCCAGCAGTTACAACAGGAACACTGAAGCTTTCTTT. This encodes CASSYNRNTEAFF.